This T cell receptor beta chain was profiled in a study of blood T cell repertoires in COVID-19. Across the whole study: Donors in the United States, Italy and Spain gave samples during acute or convalescent COVID-19. Sources were T cells, B-cell-depleted T cells, or PBMCs; the material itself was cDNA or gDNA.

This clone turned up a few times. In the source study's methods: Amplification of reference gene primers was used by the study to estimate nucleated cell counts. Measured with immunoSEQ multiplex PCR; TCRdb has only the in-frame clones, and not every one. D and trimming come from the DNA, and the V and J calls and clone size come from that table. The top ten hold roughly 20% of the sample, which has approximately 75,000 clones, around four fifths seen once. The source of this sequence is a woman older than 75 with acute or convalescent COVID-19. The sequenced material came from peripheral blood.

The CDR3 region has the DNA TGCGCCAGCAGCCGAGCAGGACAGGACGCTGACACCATATATTTT. It encodes CASSRAGQDADTIYF. The V and J genes are TRBV5-1 and TRBJ1-3; TRBD1 matches at 7 bases. Germline values: CDR1 SGHRS, CDR2 YFSETQ. The ends lost 4 bases at V and 8 bases at J; junction bases unmatched: 12. The CDR3 sequence is 15 residues long.